The 5 T cell receptor beta chains below were found in one sample sequenced in a study of T cell repertoires in cytomegalovirus infection. TCRdb passed the reads through MiXCR, listing each CDR3 protein once. The sample has around 200,000 distinct CDR3 sequences; about a sixth are singletons. The specimen was CD8+ T cells from PBMCs. These receptors were taken from a human donor in good health (CMV status not recorded). Some clones in this sample may be carry-over from other donors' samples.

This clonotype was seen a handful of times. The V call is TRBV20-1, the J call TRBJ2-7, with D hard to call. V was shortened by 6 bases and J by 4 bases, with 10 bases between the two germline ends. This CDR3 contains 11 residues. CDR1 DFQATT and CDR2 SNEGSKA come from the germline V gene (reference sequence). The CDR3 DNA reads TGCAGTGCAAGTGACTCGTACGAGCAGTACTTC. It specifies CSASDSYEQYF.

This clonotype has a handful of counts. The chain couples TRBV7-9 to TRBJ1-5; no firm D call. Germline V gene lookup returns CDR1 SEHNR and CDR2 FQNEAQ (reference sequence). The CDR3 totals 16 residues. Trimming stripped 0 bases from V and 5 bases from J, with 14 bases between. The CDR3 DNA reads as TGTGCCAGCAGCTTAGCCGGGGAAAGGGAACATCAGCCCCAGCATTTT. Translation: CASSLAGEREHQPQHF.

The rearrangement links TRBV24-1 to TRBJ2-1; tentative D call: TRBD1 (7 bases). The V gene's germline CDR1 is KGHDR and CDR2 SFDVKD. The CDR3 has 14 residues. V lost 1 base, J lost 8 bases, and 11 bases lay in between. This CDR3 reads CATSDLRRGDEQFF. CDR3 in DNA: TGTGCCACCAGTGATTTACGCAGGGGGGATGAGCAGTTCTTC.

In its sample, this clonotype was seen many times. J is TRBJ1-4 and V is TRBV7-3; maybe TRBD1 (6 bases). This CDR3 has 16 residues. V was cut by 5 bases and J by 0 bases, with 13 bases left in between. Germline V gives CDR1 SGHTA, CDR2 FQGTGA. The CDR3 protein is CASSRPGVTTNEKLFF. The DNA of the CDR3 is TGTGCCAGCAGCCGACCAGGGGTAACAACTAATGAAAAACTGTTTTTT.

This clonotype was observed a handful of times. The CDR3 DNA follows: TGTGCCAGCAGCTGGGGGACAGGGGGCAATGAGCAGTTCTTC. This codes for CASSWGTGGNEQFF. V gene TRBV5-6 combines with J gene TRBJ2-1, with 11 positions matching TRBD1. The CDR3 consists of 14 residues. The germline gives CDR1 SGHDT, CDR2 YYEEEE. Trimming took 3 bases from V and 6 from J; bases not matched to a gene: 2.